This TCR beta chain is drawn from a study of blood T cells in healthy people across ages (dated by TCRdb to between 2015 and 2016). In terms of the full investigation: In model experiments, roughly one uniquely barcoded TCR beta cDNA molecule per two T cells was captured by template switching. Using deep sequencing normalized with unique cDNA molecular identifiers, the study measured how TCR beta repertoire diversity changes with age. To avoid experimental bias, donors of different ages were distributed randomly across sequencing lanes. The donors were divided into four age groups: young (average 16 years), middle-aged (approximately 39), aged (around 67) and long-lived (around 87). For two donors (one aged 18 to 30 and one aged 80 or older), the study analyzed two additional independent replicas of 1 million unique cDNA reads from the same blood draw. Paper-wide results and their limitations: Observed TCR beta diversity per million T cells fell roughly linearly with age, and a significant reduction was already apparent by age about 38. Observed TCR beta diversity correlated strongly with the percentage of naive T cells measured by flow cytometry. Conclusive comparison of naive and antigen-experienced compartments was prevented by the profiling of bulk unsorted PBMCs. Compared with the aged group, the long-lived group had more naive CD4+ T cells, fewer expanded clones and increased TCR diversity, suggesting age selection. Estimates of total diversity based on one million sequenced T cells were regarded as lower bounds and as underestimates. Donor CMV infection status was unknown, potentially confounding age-related changes in expanded clonotypes.

V sheds 3 bases and J sheds 2 bases, leaving 1 base between their ends. From its cysteine to its phenylalanine, the CDR3 spans 12 amino acids. The retained sequence is limited to the CDR3, 36 bases, with the frame set at the first base. Based on the germline V gene, the CDR1 and CDR2 sequences are MGHRA and YSYEKL. Comment on this clonotype: The antigen it recognizes is unknown. Per-base qualities were not stored, and no clone one base away is much larger.

Systemically healthy Caucasian individuals from Russia, 35 to 50 in total and aged roughly 6 to 95 years, were included as donors. Each donor gave 8 to 10 milliliters of peripheral blood, drawn into EDTA-treated Vacutainer tubes. Ficoll-Paque density-gradient centrifugation was used to isolate PBMCs, with at least 6.5 million per sample. Total RNA, at least 5.5 micrograms per sample, was extracted from PBMCs with Trizol reagent. Naive CD45RAhigh/CD27high T cell percentages were measured by flow cytometry on a PBMC aliquot from every donor. The method was 5' RACE. Sequencing instrument: Illumina HiSeq 2500. A second PCR of roughly 7 to 12 cycles was performed with a sample-barcoded 5' primer and a J-beta primer mix. A unique molecular identifier was introduced onto each TCR beta cDNA molecule by a template-switch 5' adaptor carrying 12 random nucleotides. Each sample yielded at least 2.5 million CDR3-containing paired-end reads. First-strand cDNA synthesis was performed from all RNA using the Mint cDNA synthesis kit, with priming by a TRBC-specific oligonucleotide. All cDNA was treated with uracil-DNA glycosylase and then went through a first 18-cycle PCR with the universal primers M1SS and BC2_uni_R. The original methods were these. Normalization of each sample was performed by random selection of 1 million high-quality reads, each carrying a distinct molecular identifier. Reads sharing molecular identifiers were discarded rather than binned into consensus sequences. MiTCR, run with a Q25 quality threshold and the strictest error-elimination algorithm, handled CDR3 identification, clonotype clustering and error correction. A nonparametric unseen species model using Euler transformation provided a lower-bound estimate of total TCR beta diversity. Clones were called with MiXCR by TCRdb after fastp trimmed the public reads at Q25, and only in-frame beta chains were retained. Every entry covers one CDR3 protein and lists the most common genes and DNA from its rows. The V and J calls were determined by TCRdb, not by the authors. Recorded for this sample are about 2 million distinct CDR3 sequences; around half of them occurred a single time. About 2.1% of the sample belongs to the ten largest clones.

The sample comprised blood. The chain uses TRBV4-1 and TRBJ1-4, with the D gene not clear enough to name. This sequence was found in a woman between 40 and 55 years old in good health. The nucleotide sequence is given as TGCGCCAGCAGCCACACTAATGAAAAACTGTTTTTT. The translation is CASSHTNEKLFF.